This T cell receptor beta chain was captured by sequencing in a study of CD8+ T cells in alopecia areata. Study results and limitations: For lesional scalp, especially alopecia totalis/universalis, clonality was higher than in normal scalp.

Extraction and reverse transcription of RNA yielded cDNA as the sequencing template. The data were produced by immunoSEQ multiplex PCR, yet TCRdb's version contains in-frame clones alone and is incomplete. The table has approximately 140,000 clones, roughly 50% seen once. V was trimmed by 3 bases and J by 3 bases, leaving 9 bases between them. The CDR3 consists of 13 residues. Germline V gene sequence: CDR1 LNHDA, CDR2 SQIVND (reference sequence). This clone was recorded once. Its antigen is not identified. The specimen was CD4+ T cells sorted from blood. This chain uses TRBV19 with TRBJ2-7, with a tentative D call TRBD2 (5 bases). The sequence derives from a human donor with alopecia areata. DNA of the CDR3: TGTGCCAGTAGTATGGCACGGGACTACGAGCAGTACTTC. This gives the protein CASSMARDYEQYF.